This T cell receptor (beta chain) emerged from a study of breast tumors, draining lymph nodes, adjacent tissues. Concerning this clonotype: Its matching antigen is unknown.

V was shortened by 5 bases and J by 12 bases, with 20 bases between the two germline ends. Germline V CDR1 and CDR2: DFQATT, SNEGSKA (reference sequence). The CDR3 is 13 amino acids. Study conclusions and caveats: That most tumor T cells come from lymph nodes remained unproven. Tumor and nontumor repertoires were significantly more similar in luminal-like than in basal-like breast cancer. Tumors had less TCR diversity than lymph nodes, more than nontumor tissue.

One entry per CDR3 protein, called by TCRdb with MiXCR from the multiplex PCR reads. In the table there are approximately 8,000 distinct CDR3 sequences, about 70% of which are singletons. The sequence came from a female donor with breast cancer. Some clones in this sample may be carry-over from other donors' samples. The sample taken for sequencing was tumor-adjacent breast tissue. The chain recombines TRBV20-1 with TRBJ2-1, with a weak D call TRBD1 (5 bases). In DNA, the CDR3 is TGCAGTGCTCCGTTGACAGTTGGGAAGGGGCAGTTCTTC. Residues: CSAPLTVGKGQFF.